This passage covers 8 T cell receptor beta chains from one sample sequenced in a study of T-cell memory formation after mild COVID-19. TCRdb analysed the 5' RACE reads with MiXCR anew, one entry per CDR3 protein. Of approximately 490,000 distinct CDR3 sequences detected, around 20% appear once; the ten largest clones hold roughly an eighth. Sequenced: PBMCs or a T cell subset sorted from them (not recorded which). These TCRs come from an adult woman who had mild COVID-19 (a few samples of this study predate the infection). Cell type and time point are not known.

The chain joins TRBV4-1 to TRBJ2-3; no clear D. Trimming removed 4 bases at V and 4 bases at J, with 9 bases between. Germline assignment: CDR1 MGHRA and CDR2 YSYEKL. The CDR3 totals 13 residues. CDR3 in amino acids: CASSLYIADTQYF. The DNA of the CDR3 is TGCGCCAGCAGCCTGTACATCGCAGATACGCAGTATTTT.

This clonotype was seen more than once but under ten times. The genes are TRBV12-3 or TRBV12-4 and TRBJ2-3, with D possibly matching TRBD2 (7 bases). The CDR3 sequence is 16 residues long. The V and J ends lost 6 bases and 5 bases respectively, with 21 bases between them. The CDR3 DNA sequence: TGTGCCAGCAGCAACACAGGGAGGGGAAGGGAAGATACGCAGTATTTT. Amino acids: CASSNTGRGREDTQYF.

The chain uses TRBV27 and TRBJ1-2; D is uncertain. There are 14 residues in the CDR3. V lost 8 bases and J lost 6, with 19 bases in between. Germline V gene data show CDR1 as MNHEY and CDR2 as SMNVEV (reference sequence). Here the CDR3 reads CASQGADQLNGYTF. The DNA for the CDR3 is TGTGCCAGCCAAGGCGCGGATCAACTCAATGGCTACACCTTC.

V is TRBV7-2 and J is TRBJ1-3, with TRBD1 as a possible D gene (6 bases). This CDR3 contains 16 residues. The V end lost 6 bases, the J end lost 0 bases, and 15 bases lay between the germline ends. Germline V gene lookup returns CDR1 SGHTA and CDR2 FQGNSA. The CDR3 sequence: CASSLKQGHSGNTIYF. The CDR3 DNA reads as TGTGCCAGCAGTCTCAAACAGGGTCACTCTGGAAACACCATATATTTT.

This chain's CDR3 is CAFMGVSAQHF. The CDR3 DNA reads as TGTGCCTTCATGGGCGTTTCGGCCCAGCATTTT. The chain carries TRBV19 and TRBJ1-5; no clear D gene. V lost 11 bases and J lost 11, with 16 bases in between. The CDR3 loop spans 11 amino acids. The germline V gene encodes CDR1 LNHDA and CDR2 SQIVND (reference sequence).

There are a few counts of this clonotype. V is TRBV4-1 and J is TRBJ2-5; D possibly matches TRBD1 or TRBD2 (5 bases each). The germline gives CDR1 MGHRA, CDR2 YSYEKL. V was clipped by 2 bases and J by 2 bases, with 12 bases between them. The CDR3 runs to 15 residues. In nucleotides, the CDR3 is TGCGCCAGCAGCCAAACCGGGACGGGTCAAGAGACCCAGTACTTC. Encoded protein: CASSQTGTGQETQYF.

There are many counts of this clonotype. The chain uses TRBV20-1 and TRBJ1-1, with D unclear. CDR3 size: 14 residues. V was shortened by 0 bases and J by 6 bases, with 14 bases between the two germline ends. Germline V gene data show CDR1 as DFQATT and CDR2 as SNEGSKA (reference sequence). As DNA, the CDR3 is TGCAGTGCTAGAGATCATGGAGATGGGGCTGAAGCTTTCTTT. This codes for CSARDHGDGAEAFF.

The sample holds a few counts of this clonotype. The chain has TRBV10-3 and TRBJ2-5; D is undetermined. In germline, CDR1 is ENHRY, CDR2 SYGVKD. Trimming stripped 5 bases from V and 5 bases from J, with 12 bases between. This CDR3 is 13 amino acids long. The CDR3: CAISRGEMETQYF. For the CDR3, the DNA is TGTGCCATCAGTCGTGGGGAAATGGAGACCCAGTACTTC.